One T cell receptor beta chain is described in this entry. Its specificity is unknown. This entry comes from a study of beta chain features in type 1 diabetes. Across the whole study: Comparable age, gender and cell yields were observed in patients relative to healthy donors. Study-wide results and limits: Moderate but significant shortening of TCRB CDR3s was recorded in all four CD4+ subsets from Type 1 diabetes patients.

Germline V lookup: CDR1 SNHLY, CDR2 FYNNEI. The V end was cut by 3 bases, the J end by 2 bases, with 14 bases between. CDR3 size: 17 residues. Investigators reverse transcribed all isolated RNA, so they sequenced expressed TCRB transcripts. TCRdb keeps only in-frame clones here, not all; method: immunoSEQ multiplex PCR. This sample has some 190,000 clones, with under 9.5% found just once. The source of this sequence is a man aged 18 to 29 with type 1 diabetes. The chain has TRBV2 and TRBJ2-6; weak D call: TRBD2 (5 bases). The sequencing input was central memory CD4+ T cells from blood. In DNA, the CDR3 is TGTGCCAGCAGTGATCCGGGGTTGCCTCCTGGGGCCAACGTCCTGACTTTC. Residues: CASSDPGLPPGANVLTF.